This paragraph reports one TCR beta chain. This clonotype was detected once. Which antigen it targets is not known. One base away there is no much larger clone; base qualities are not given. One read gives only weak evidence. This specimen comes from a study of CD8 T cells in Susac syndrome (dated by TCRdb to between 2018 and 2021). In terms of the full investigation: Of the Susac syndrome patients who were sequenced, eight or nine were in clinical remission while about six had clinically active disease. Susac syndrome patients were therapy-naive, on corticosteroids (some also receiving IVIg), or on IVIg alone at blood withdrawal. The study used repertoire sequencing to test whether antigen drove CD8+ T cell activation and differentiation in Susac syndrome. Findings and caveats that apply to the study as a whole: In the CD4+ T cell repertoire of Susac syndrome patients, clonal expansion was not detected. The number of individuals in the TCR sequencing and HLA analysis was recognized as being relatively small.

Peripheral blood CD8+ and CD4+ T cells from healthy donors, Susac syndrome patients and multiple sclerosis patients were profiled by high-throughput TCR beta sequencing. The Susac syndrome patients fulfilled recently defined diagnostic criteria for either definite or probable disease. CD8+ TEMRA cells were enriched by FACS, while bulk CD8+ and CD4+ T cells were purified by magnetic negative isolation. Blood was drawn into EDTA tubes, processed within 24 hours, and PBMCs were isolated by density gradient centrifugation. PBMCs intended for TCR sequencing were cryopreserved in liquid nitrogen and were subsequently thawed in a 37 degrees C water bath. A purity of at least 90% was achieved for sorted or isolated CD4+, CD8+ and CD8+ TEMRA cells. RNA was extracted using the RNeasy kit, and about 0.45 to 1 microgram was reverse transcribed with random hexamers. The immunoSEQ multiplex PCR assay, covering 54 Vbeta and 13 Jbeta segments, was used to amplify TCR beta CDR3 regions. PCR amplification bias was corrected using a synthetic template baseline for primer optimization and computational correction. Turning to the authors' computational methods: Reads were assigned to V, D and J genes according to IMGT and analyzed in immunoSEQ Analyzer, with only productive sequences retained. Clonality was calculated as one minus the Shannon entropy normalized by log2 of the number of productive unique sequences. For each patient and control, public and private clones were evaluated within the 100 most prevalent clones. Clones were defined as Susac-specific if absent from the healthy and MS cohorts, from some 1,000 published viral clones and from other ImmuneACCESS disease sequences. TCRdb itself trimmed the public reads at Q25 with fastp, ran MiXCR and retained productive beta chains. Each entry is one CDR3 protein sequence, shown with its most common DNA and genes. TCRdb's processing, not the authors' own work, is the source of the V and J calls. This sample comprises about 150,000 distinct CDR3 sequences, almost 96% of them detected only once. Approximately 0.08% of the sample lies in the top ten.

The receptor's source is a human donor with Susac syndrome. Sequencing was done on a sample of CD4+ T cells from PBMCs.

The CDR3 protein sequence reads: CASSFSQGSYGYTF. The DNA is TGTGCCAGCAGTTTCTCACAGGGAAGCTATGGCTACACCTTC. Recombination joined TRBV12-3 or TRBV12-4 with TRBJ1-2; D gene: possibly TRBD1, on 6 matching bases. The V end loses 3 bases and the J end loses 4 bases, and a stretch of 12 bases separates them. There are 14 amino acids in the CDR3, from cysteine to phenylalanine inclusive. Just the 42-base CDR3 DNA is kept, in frame starting at base 1.